This T cell receptor (beta chain) was identified in a study of regulatory T cells in long-lasting Graves disease. The TCR beta library used iRepertoire HTBI primers with Arm-PCR amplification of CDR3. TCRdb itself ran the multiplex PCR reads through MiXCR, one entry per CDR3 protein. The data hold approximately 350,000 distinct CDR3 sequences, with roughly 24% observed a single time. This clonotype showed up just once. Germline V gene lookup returns CDR1 DFQATT and CDR2 SNEGSKA (reference sequence). The length of the CDR3 is 13 residues. V lost 3 bases to trimming and J lost 1 base, with 10 bases between them. This sample's time point: persistent/refractory GD, antithyroid drugs over 5 years with positive TRAb. From RNA extracted from PBMCs, the TCR library was made.

The material was peripheral blood mononuclear cells (PBMCs), obtained when the disease was refractory, from a patient treated with antithyroid drugs. The clonotype comes from a woman in her 40s with Graves disease. The genes are TRBV20-1 and TRBJ2-7; D not resolved. CDR3 coding DNA: TGCAGTGCTAGTCAAAAATCTTCCTACGAGCAGTACTTC. It translates to CSASQKSSYEQYF.